Given below is one T cell receptor beta chain in context. The target antigen is unknown. The sample originates from a study of Graves' ophthalmopathy and Graves' hyperthyroidism. Overall study context: Specimen type is peripheral blood, obtained at initial diagnosis before any treatment.

Reliance was placed on clinical symptoms, serum thyroxine, TRAb, thyroid ultrasound and orbital computed tomography for diagnosis. RNA transcripts served as template for amplifying TCR beta CDR3 sequences. The first round was an RT-PCR with HTBI primers, and the second round was a multiplex PCR. One entry per CDR3 protein results from TCRdb running MiXCR on the multiplex PCR reads. The profile covers 500,000 to 700,000 distinct CDR3 sequences, with roughly 20% appearing a single time and approximately 6.5% taken by the ten largest. Study outcomes and limitations: For separating ophthalmopathy from stable hyperthyroidism, a 13-signature model gave 85% to 90% sensitivity and approximately 80% specificity.

Input material: peripheral blood. This receptor was obtained from a woman aged 18-29 years with stable Graves' hyperthyroidism. Some clones in this sample may be carry-over from other donors' samples.

CDR3 bases: TGTGCCAGCAGTTTTCCGGGGGTTACCTATAATTCACCCCTCCACTTT. Protein product: CASSFPGVTYNSPLHF. The J gene is TRBJ1-6, the V gene TRBV28; tentatively, D is TRBD1 (5 bases). V gave up 3 bases and J gave up 2 bases, with 11 bases separating them. Germline CDR1 reads MDHEN; CDR2 reads SYDVKM. The CDR3 is made up of 16 amino acids. Using reference TRBV28 and TRBJ1-6 for the parts outside the CDR3, the full variable domain is DVKVTQSSRYLVKRTGEKVFLECVQDMDHENMFWYRQDPGLGLRLIYFSYDVKMKEKGDIPEGYSVSREKKERFSLILESASTNQTSMYLCASSFPGVTYNSPLHFGNGTRLTVT.